The source of this T cell receptor (beta chain) is a study of a mutant IDH1 vaccine in newly diagnosed glioma. Study summary: In some groups vaccination began 4-6 weeks post-radiotherapy; others received it with temozolomide. Points from the study as a whole: The occurrence of vaccine-induced immune responses was seen in 93.3% of patients.

Turning to this clone: The antigen is unknown.

The CDR3 sequence is 14 residues long. The V end lost 3 bases, the J end lost 2 bases, and 8 bases lay between the germline ends. CDR1 is SGHTA, CDR2 FQGNSA, per germline. The time point denotes: week 5, during vaccination. Doses comprised 300 ug of mutant IDH1 20-mer peptide each, plus topical imiquimod. TCRdb's copy holds only in-frame clones and misses some; the assay was immunoSEQ multiplex PCR. This sample has fewer than 70,000 clones, with 80% to 90% found just once. The gene calls are TRBV7-2 and TRBJ1-3; D is unclear. The source is a middle-aged woman with glioma. Sequences were derived from PBMCs, sampled from a glioma patient whose treatment included an IDH1 peptide vaccine. The CDR3 bases are TGTGCCAGCAGCTTTCATGAGCCTGGAAACACCATATATTTT. Its protein product is CASSFHEPGNTIYF.